The clone carrying this T cell receptor (beta chain) occurred a few times. The V gene end was trimmed by 3 bases and the J gene end by 10 bases; junction bases not matched to a gene: 8. The CDR3 consists of 14 residues. Germline assignment: CDR1 LGHNA and CDR2 YNFKEQ. A J-beta primer mix and a sample-barcoded 5' primer were used in a second PCR of roughly 6 to 12 cycles. TCRdb reanalysed the 5' RACE reads using MiXCR and keeps one entry per CDR3 protein. The sample includes about 1.1 million distinct CDR3 sequences, around two fifths of them seen just once. This specimen comes from a study of blood T cells in healthy people across ages.

The gene calls are TRBV4-2 and TRBJ2-1, with 8 positions matching TRBD1. Sequencing was done on a sample of blood. The receptor was isolated from a man aged 18 to 35 in good health. The CDR3 sequence: CASSHLGQGLEQFF. The CDR3 DNA follows: TGTGCCAGCAGCCACCTAGGACAGGGCTTAGAGCAGTTCTTC.